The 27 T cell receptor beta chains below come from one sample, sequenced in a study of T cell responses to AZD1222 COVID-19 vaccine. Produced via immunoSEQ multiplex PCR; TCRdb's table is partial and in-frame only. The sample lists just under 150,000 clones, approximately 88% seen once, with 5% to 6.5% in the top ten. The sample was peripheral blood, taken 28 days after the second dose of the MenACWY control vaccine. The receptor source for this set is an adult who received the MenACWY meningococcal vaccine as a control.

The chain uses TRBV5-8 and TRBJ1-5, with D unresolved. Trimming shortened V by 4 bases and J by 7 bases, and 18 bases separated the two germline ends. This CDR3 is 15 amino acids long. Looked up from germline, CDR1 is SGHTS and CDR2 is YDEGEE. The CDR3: CASSHQGREGQPQHF. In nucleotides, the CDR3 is TGTGCCAGCAGCCACCAAGGGAGGGAAGGGCAGCCCCAGCATTTT.

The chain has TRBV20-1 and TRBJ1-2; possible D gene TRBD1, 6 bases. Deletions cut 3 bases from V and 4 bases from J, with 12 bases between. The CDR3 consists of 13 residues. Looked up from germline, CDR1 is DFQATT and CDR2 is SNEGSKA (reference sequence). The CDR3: CSASLGAIYGYTF. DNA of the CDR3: TGCAGTGCTAGTCTGGGGGCCATCTATGGCTACACCTTC.

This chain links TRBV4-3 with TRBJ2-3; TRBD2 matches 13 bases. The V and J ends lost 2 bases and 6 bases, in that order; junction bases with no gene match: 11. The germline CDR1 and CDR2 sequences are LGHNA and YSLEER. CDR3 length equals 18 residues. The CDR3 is CASSQTTSGGPPWDTQYF. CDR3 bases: TGCGCCAGCAGCCAAACGACTAGCGGGGGGCCCCCCTGGGATACGCAGTATTTT.

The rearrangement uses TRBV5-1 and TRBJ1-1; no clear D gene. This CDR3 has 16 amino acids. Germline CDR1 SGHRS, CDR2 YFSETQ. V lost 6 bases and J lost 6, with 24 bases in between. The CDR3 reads CASKVIPATGNSEAFF. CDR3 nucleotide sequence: TGCGCCAGCAAAGTGATTCCGGCGACGGGGAATTCTGAAGCTTTCTTT.

The CDR3 sequence is CASSYGGEGYGYTF. The CDR3 coding sequence is TGTGCCAGCAGTTATGGAGGGGAGGGCTATGGCTACACCTTC. The V and J genes are TRBV6-5 and TRBJ1-2; D is possibly TRBD1 (5 bases). V lost 3 bases and J 4 bases, leaving 12 bases between the germline ends. From germline, CDR1 is MNHEY and CDR2 SVGAGI. The CDR3 loop spans 14 amino acids.

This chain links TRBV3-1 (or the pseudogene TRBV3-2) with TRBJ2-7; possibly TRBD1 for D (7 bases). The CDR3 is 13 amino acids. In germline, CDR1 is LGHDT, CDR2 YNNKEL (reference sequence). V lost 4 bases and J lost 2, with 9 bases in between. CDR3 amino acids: CASSRGTAYEQYF. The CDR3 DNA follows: TGTGCCAGCAGCCGCGGGACAGCCTACGAGCAGTACTTC.

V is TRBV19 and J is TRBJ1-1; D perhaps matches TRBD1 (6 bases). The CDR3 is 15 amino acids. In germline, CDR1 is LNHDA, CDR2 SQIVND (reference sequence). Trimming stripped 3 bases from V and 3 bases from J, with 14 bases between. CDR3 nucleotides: TGTGCCAGTAGTATGAGGGGGAGGGTTGACACTGAAGCTTTCTTT. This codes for CASSMRGRVDTEAFF.

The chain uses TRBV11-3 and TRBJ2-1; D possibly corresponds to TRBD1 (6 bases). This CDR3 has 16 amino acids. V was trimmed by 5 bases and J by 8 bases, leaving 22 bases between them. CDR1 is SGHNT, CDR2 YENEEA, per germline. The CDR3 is CASSGPEQGPRDEQFF. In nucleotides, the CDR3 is TGTGCCAGCAGCGGCCCTGAACAGGGTCCAAGGGATGAGCAGTTCTTC.

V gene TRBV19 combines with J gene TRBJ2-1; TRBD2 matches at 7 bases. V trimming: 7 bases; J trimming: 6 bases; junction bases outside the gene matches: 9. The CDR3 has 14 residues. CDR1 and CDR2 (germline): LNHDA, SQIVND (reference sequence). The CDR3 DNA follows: TGTGCCAGTATGGGAGGGTTGGGCCCCAATGAGCAGTTCTTC. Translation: CASMGGLGPNEQFF.

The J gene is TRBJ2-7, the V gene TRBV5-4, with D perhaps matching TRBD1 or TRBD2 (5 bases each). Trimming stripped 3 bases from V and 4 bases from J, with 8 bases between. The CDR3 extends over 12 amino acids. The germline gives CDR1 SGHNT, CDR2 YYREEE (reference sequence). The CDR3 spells CASSSEGYEQYF. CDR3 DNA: TGTGCCAGCAGCTCAGAGGGGTACGAGCAGTACTTC.

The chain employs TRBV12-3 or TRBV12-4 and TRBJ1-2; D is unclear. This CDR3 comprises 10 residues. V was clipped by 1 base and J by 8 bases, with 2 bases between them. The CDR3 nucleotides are TGTGCCAGCAGTTTAGAAGGCTACACCTTC. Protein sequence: CASSLEGYTF.

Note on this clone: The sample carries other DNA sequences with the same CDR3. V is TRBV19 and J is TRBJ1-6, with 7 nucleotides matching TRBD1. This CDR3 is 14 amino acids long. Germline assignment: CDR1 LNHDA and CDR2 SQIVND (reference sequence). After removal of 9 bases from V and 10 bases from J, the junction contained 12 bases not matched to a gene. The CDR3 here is CASRRGAFGSPLHF. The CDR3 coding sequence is TGTGCCAGCCGCAGGGGGGCCTTCGGCTCACCCCTCCACTTT.

For the CDR3, the DNA is TGCGCCAGCAGCCCCGGAGGGGACAACAATCAGCCCCAGCATTTT. It specifies CASSPGGDNNQPQHF. This rearrangement joins TRBV5-1 to TRBJ1-5; tentatively, D is TRBD1 (6 bases). Trimming removed 4 bases at V and 3 bases at J, with 14 bases between. There are 15 residues in the CDR3. Germline V gene data show CDR1 as SGHRS and CDR2 as YFSETQ.

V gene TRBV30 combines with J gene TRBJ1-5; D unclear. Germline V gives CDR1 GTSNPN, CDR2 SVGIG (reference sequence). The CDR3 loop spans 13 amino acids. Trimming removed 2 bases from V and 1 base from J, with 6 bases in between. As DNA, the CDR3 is TGTGCCTGGAGTCGGGGAAGCAATCAGCCCCAGCATTTT. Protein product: CAWSRGSNQPQHF.

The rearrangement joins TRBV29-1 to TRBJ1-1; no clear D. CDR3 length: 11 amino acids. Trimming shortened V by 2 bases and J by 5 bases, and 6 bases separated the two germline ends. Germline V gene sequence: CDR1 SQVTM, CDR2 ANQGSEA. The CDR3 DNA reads TGCAGCGTTGAACGGGAGACTGAAGCTTTCTTT. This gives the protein CSVERETEAFF.

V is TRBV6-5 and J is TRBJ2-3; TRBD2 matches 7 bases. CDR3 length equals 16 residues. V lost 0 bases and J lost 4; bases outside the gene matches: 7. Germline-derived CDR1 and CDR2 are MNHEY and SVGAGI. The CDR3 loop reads CASSYSPRLAADTQYF. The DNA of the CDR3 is TGTGCCAGCAGTTACTCTCCGAGGCTAGCGGCAGATACGCAGTATTTT.

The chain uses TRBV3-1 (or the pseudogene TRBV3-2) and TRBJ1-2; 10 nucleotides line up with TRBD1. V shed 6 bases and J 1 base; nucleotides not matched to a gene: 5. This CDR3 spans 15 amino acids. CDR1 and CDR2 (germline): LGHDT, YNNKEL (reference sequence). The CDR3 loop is CASSLGQGYNYGYTF. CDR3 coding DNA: TGTGCCAGCAGTCTGGGACAGGGGTATAACTATGGCTACACCTTC.

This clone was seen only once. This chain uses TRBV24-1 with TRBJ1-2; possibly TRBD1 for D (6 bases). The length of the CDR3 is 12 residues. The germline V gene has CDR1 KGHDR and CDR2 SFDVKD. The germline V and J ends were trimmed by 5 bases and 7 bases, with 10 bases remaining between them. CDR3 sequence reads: CATSAGTIGYTF. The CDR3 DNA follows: TGTGCCACCAGTGCCGGGACAATTGGCTACACCTTC.

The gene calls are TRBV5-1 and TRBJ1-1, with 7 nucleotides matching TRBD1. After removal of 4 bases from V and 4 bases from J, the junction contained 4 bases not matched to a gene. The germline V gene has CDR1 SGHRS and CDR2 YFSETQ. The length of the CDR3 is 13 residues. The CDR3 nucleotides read TGCGCCAGCAGCACAGGGGTGCCCACTGAAGCTTTCTTT. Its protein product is CASSTGVPTEAFF.

The CDR3 region has the DNA TGTGCCAGCAGTTTATCGCCAGGGTCGGCGGACACTGAAGCTTTCTTT. Translation: CASSLSPGSADTEAFF. The gene calls are TRBV27 and TRBJ1-1; D perhaps matches TRBD1 (5 bases). Germline CDR1 MNHEY, CDR2 SMNVEV (reference sequence). Trimming pared 0 bases from V and 3 bases from J, leaving 14 bases between. This CDR3 region has 16 residues.

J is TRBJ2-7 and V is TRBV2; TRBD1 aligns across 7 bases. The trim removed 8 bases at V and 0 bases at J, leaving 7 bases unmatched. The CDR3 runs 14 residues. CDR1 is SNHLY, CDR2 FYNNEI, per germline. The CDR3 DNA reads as TGTGCCAGCCTCGGACAGGAGAGCTCCTACGAGCAGTACTTC. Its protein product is CASLGQESSYEQYF. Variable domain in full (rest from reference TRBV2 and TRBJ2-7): EPEVTQTPSHQVTQMGQEVILRCVPISNHLYFYWYRQILGQKVEFLVSFYNNEISEKSEIFDDQFSVERPDGSNFTLKIRSTKLEDSAMYFCASLGQESSYEQYFGPGTRLTVT.

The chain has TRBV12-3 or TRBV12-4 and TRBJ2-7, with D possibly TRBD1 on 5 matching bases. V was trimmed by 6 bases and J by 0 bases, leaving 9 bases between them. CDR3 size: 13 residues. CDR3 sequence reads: CASRPTGSYEQYF. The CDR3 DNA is TGTGCCAGCAGACCAACAGGCTCCTACGAGCAGTACTTC.

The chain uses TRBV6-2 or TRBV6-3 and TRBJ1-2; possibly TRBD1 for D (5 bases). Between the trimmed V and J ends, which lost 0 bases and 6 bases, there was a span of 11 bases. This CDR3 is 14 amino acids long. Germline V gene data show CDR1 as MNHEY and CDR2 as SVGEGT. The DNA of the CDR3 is TGTGCCAGCAGTTACTCATGGGGGTTCGATGGCTACACCTTC. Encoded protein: CASSYSWGFDGYTF.

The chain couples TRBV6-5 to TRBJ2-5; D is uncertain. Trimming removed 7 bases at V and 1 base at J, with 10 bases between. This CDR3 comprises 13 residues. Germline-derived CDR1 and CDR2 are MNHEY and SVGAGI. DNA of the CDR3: TGTGCCAGCACAACCCCGGGCCAAGAGACCCAGTACTTC. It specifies CASTTPGQETQYF.

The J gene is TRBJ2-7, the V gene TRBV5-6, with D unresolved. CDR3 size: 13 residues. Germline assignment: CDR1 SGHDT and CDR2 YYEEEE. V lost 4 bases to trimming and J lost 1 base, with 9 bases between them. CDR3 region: CASSLPTSYEQYF. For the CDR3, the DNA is TGTGCCAGCAGCCTCCCGACATCCTACGAGCAGTACTTC.

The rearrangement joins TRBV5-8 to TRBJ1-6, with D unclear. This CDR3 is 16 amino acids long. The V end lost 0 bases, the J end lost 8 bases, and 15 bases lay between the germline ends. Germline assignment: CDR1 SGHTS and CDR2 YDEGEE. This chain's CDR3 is CASSLAAAIGHSPLHF. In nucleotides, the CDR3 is TGTGCCAGCAGCTTGGCCGCGGCTATTGGTCATTCACCCCTCCACTTT.

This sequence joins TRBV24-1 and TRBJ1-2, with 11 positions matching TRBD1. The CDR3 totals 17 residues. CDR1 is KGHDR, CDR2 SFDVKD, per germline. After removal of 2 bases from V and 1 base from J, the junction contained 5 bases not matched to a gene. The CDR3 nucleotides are TGTGCCACCAGTGATTCTCGGACAGGGGGCCTTAACTATGGCTACACCTTC. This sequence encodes CATSDSRTGGLNYGYTF.